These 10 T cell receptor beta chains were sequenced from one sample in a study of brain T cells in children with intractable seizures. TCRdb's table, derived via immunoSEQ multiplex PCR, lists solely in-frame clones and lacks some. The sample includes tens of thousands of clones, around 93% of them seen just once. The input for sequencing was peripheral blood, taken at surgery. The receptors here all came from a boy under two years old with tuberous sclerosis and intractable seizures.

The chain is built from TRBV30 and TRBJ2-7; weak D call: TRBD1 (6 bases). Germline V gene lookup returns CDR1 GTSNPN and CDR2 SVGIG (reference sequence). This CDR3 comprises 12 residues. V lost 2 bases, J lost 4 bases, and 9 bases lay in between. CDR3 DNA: TGTGCCTGGAGTCCAGGGGTTTACGAGCAGTACTTC. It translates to CAWSPGVYEQYF. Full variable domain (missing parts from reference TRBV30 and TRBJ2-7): SQTIHQWPATLVQPVGSPLSLECTVEGTSNPNLYWYRQAAGRGLQLLFYSVGIGQISSEVPQNLSASRPQDRQFILSSKKLLLSDSGFYLCAWSPGVYEQYFGPGTRLTVT.

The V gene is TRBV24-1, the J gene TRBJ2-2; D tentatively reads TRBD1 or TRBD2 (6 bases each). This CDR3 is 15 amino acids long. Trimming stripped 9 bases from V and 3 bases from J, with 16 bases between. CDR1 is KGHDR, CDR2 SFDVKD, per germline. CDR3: CATEEEGDDTGELFF. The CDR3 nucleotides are TGTGCCACCGAAGAGGAGGGGGATGACACCGGGGAGCTGTTTTTT.

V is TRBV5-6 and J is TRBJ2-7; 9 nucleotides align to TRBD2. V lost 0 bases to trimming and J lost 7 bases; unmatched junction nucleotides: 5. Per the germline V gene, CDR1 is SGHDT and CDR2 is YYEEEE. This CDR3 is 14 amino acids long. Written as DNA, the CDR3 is TGTGCCAGCAGCTTGGTGTGGGCGGGAGGGGAGCAGTACTTC. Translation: CASSLVWAGGEQYF.

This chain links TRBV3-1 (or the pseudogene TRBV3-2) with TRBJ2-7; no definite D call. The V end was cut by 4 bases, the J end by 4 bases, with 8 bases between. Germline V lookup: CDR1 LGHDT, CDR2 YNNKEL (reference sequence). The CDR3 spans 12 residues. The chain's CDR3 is CASSLSKYEQYF. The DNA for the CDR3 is TGTGCCAGCAGCCTAAGCAAATACGAGCAGTACTTC.

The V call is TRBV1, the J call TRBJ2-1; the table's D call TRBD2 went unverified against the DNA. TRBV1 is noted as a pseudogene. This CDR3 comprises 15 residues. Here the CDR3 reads CTSSLDLNKYNEQFF. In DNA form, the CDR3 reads TGCACCAGCAGCTTAGACTTGAACAAGTACAATGAGCAGTTCTTC.

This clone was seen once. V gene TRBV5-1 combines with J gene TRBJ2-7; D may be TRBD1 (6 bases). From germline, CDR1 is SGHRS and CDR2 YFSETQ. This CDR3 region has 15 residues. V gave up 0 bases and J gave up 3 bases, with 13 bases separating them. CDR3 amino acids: CASSLEAGDVYEQYF. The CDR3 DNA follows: TGCGCCAGCAGCTTGGAGGCAGGGGATGTCTACGAGCAGTACTTC.

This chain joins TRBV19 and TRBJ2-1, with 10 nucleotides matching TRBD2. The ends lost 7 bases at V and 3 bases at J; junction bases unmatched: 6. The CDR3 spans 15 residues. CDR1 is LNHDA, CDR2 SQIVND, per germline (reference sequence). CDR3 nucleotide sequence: TGTGCCAGTAAAATAGCGGGGGGAGACTACAATGAGCAGTTCTTC. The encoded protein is CASKIAGGDYNEQFF.

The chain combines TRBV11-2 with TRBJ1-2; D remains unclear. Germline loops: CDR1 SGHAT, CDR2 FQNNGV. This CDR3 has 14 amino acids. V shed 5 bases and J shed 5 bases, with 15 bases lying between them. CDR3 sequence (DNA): TGTGCCAGCAGCCCAGAACTCCGCGCGTATGGCTACACCTTC. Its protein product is CASSPELRAYGYTF.

CDR3 protein: CASSFSGKGSGNTIYF. The CDR3 region has the DNA TGTGCCAGCAGTTTTTCGGGGAAGGGTTCTGGAAACACCATATATTTT. The chain joins TRBV28 to TRBJ1-3; unclear D gene. The germline CDR1 and CDR2 sequences are MDHEN and SYDVKM. This CDR3 comprises 16 residues. The germline V and J ends were trimmed by 3 bases and 1 base, with 13 bases remaining between them.

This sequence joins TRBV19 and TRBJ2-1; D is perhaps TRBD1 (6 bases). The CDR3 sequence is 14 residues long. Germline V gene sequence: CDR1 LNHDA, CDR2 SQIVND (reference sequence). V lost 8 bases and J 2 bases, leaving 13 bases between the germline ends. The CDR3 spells CASAENRAYNEQFF. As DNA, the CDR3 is TGTGCCAGTGCAGAGAACAGGGCCTACAATGAGCAGTTCTTC.